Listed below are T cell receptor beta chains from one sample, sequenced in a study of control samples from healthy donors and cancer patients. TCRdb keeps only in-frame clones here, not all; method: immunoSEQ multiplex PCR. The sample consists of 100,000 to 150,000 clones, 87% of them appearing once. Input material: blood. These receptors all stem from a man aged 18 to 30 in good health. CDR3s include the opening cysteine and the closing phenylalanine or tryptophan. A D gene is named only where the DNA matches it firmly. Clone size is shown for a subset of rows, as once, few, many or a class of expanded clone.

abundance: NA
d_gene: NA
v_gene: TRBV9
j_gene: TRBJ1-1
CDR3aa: CASGLGFAEAFF
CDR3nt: TGTGCCAGCGGGCTAGGGTTCGCTGAAGCTTTCTTT

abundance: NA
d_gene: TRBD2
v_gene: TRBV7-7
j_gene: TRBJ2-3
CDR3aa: CASSVSGSLTDTQYF
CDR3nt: TGTGCTAGCAGCGTTAGCGGGAGCCTCACAGATACGCAGTATTTT

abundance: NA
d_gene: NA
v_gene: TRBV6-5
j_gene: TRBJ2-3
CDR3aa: CASSFGRGSTDTQYF
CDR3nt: TGTGCCAGCAGTTTTGGTAGGGGGAGCACAGATACGCAGTATTTT

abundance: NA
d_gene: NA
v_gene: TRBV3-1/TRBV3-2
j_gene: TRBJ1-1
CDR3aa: CASSHRQARDTEAFF
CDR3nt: TGTGCCAGCAGCCATAGACAGGCTAGAGACACTGAAGCTTTCTTT

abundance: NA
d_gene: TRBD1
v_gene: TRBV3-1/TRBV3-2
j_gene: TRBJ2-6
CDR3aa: CASSQDPGGRTGTGANVLTF
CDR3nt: TGTGCCAGCAGCCAAGATCCGGGTGGACGGACAGGGACTGGGGCCAACGTCCTGACTTTC

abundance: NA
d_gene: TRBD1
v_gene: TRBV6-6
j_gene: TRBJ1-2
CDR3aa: CASSRGGNYGYTF
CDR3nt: TGTGCCAGCAGCAGGGGGGGGAACTATGGCTACACCTTC

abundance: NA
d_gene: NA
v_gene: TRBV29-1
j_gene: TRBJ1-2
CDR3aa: CSVPHRDSGDYGYTF
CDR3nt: TGCAGCGTCCCTCACAGGGATTCAGGAGACTATGGCTACACCTTC

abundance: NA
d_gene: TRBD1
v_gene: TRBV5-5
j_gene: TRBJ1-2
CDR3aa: CASSGDSTYGYTF
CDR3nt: TGTGCCAGCAGCGGGGACAGTACCTATGGCTACACCTTC

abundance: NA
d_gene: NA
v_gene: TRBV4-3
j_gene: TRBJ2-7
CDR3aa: CASSQDPGPPYEQYF
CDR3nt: TGCGCCAGCAGCCAAGATCCGGGTCCGCCCTACGAGCAGTACTTC

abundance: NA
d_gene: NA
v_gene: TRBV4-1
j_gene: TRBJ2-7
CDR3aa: CASSQNGYEQYF
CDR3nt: TGCGCCAGCAGCCAGAACGGCTACGAGCAGTACTTC

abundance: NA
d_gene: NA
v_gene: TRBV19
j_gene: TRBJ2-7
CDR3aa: CASSAEGGLTTYEQYF
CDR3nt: TGTGCCAGTAGTGCAGAGGGGGGGCTCACCACCTACGAGCAGTACTTC

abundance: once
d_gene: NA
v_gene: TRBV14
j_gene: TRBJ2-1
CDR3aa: CASSQDRTAYNEQFF
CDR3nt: TGTGCCAGCAGCCAAGATCGGACAGCCTACAATGAGCAGTTCTTC

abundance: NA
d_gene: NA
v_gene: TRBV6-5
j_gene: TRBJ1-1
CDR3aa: CASSFRGSNTEAFF
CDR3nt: TGTGCCAGCAGTTTCAGGGGTTCGAACACTGAAGCTTTCTTT

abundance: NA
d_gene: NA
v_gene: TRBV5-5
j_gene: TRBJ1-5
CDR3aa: CASSLAGTISNQPQHF
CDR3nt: TGTGCCAGCAGCTTGGCCGGGACAATCAGCAATCAGCCCCAGCATTTT

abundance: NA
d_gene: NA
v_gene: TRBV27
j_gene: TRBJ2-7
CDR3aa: CASTTGLGEQYF
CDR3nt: TGTGCCAGCACAACAGGGTTAGGCGAGCAGTACTTC

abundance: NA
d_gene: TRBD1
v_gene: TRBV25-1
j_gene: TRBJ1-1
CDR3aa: CASSADRGLRTEAFF
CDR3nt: TGTGCCAGCAGTGCTGACAGGGGCCTACGGACTGAAGCTTTCTTT

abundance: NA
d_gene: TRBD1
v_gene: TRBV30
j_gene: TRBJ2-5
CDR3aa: CAWRQGWGSYQETQYF
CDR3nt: TGTGCCTGGCGACAGGGTTGGGGTAGCTACCAAGAGACCCAGTACTTC

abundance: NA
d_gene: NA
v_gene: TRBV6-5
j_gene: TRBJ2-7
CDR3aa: CASRRNYEQYF
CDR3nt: TGTGCCAGCCGCAGGAACTACGAGCAGTACTTC

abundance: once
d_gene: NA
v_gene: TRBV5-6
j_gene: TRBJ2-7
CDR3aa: CASSLASVPSYEQYF
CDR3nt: TGTGCCAGCAGCTTGGCCTCTGTCCCCTCCTACGAGCAGTACTTC

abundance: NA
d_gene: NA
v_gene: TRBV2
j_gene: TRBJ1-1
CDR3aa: CASSPPTGSTEAFF
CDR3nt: TGTGCCAGCAGTCCACCTACAGGGTCAACTGAAGCTTTCTTT

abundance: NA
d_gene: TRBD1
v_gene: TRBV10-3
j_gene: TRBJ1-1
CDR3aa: CAIRIGTVNTEAFF
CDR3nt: TGTGCCATCAGGATCGGGACAGTGAACACTGAAGCTTTCTTT

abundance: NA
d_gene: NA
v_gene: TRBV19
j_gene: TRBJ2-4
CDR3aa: CASSIDPQGGGNIQYF
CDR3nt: TGTGCCAGTAGTATAGATCCCCAGGGAGGGGGTAACATTCAGTACTTC

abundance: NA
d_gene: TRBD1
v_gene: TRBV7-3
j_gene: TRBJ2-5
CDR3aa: CASSSNNRGQETQYF
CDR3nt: TGTGCCAGCAGCTCTAATAACAGGGGGCAAGAGACCCAGTACTTC

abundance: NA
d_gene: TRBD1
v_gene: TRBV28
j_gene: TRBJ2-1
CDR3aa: CASSFDRGPTSDYNEQFF
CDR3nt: TGTGCCAGCAGTTTTGACAGGGGGCCTACTAGCGACTACAATGAGCAGTTCTTC

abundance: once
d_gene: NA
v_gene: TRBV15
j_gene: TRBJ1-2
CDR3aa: CATSKTGTNYGYTF
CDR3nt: TGTGCCACCAGCAAGACAGGTACTAACTATGGCTACACCTTC

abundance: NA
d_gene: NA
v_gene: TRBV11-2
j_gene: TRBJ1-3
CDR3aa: CASSTGLNTIYF
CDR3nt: TGTGCCAGCAGCACCGGTTTAAACACCATATATTTT

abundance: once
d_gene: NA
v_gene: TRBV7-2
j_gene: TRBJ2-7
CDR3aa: CASSSPPIRYEQYF
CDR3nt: TGTGCCAGCAGCTCCCCGCCGATACGATACGAGCAGTACTTC

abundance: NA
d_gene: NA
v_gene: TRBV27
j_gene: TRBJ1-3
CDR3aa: CASRRTAYFSGNTIYF
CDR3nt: TGTGCCAGCAGGAGGACAGCTTATTTCTCTGGAAACACCATATATTTT

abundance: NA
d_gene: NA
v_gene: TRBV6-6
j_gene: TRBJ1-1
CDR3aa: CASSSRGAAGTEAFF
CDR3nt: TGTGCCAGCAGTAGCAGAGGGGCCGCTGGCACTGAAGCTTTCTTT

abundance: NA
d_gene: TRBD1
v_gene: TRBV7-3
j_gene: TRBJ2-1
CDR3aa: CASSSRTGFGNEQFF
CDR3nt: TGTGCCAGCAGCTCGAGGACAGGGTTTGGCAATGAGCAGTTCTTC

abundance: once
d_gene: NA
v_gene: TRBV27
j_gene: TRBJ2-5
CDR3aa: CASSLSGRGWETQYF
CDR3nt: TGTGCCAGCAGTTTATCCGGCAGAGGATGGGAGACCCAGTACTTC

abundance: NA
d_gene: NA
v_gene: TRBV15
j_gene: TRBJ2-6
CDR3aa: CATSRDYGDGGANVLTF
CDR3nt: TGTGCCACCAGCAGAGATTACGGGGATGGTGGGGCCAACGTCCTGACTTTC

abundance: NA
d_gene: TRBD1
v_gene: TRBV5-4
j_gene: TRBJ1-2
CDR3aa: CASRDRGLGYGYTF
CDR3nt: TGTGCCAGCAGGGACAGGGGCTTGGGCTATGGCTACACCTTC

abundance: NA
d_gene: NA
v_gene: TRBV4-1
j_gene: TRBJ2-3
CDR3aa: CASSQQDGTTRASTDTQYF
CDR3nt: TGCGCCAGCAGCCAACAAGATGGGACAACTAGGGCTAGCACAGATACGCAGTATTTT

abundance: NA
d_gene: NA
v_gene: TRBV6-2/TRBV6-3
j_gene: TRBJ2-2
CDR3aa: CASSYRGDGELFF
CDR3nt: TGTGCCAGCAGTTACAGGGGCGACGGGGAGCTGTTTTTT

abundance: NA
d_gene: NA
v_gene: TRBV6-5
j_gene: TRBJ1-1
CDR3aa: CASSYSARGYGEAFF
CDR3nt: TGTGCCAGCAGTTACTCGGCCAGGGGCTACGGTGAAGCTTTCTTT

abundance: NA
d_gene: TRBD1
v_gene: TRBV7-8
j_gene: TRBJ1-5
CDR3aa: CASSSNRDRTRIQPQHF
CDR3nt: TGTGCCAGCAGCTCCAACCGGGACAGGACAAGAATTCAGCCCCAGCATTTT

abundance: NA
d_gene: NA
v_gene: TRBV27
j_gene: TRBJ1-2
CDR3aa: CASSASRGLVGFGYTF
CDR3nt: TGTGCCAGCAGCGCCTCCCGGGGCTTAGTCGGGTTTGGCTACACCTTC

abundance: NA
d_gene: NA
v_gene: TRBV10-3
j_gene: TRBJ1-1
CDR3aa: CAISPSGTASEAFF
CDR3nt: TGTGCCATCAGTCCCTCCGGGACTGCCTCTGAAGCTTTCTTT

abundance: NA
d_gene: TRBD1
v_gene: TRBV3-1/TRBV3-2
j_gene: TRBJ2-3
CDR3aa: CASSQAGGPDTQYF
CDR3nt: TGTGCCAGCAGCCAAGCAGGGGGCCCAGATACGCAGTATTTT

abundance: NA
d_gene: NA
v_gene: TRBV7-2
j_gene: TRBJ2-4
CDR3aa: CASSFPGLEWNIQYF
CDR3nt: TGTGCCAGCAGCTTCCCGGGGCTCGAGTGGAACATTCAGTACTTC

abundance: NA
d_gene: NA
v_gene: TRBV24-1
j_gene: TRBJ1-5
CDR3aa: CATSDNGNQPQHF
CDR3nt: TGTGCCACCAGTGATAACGGCAATCAGCCCCAGCATTTT

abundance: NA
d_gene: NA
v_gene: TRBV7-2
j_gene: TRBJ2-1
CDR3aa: CASRRVNEQFF
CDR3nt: TGTGCCAGCAGGAGGGTTAATGAGCAGTTCTTC

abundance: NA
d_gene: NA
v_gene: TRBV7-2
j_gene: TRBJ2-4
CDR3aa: CASSVGEWDIQYF
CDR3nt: TGTGCCAGCAGCGTCGGGGAATGGGACATTCAGTACTTC

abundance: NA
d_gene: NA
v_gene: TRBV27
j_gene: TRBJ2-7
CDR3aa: CASSLGQIRYF
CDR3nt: TGTGCCAGCAGTTTGGGTCAGATCAGATACTTC

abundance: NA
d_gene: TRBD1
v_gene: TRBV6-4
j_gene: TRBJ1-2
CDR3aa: CASSNDGQAYYGYTF
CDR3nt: TGTGCCAGCAGTAATGACGGACAGGCATACTATGGCTACACCTTC